Below are 7 T cell receptor beta chains sequenced from a single sample in a study of blood T cells in healthy people across ages. Together with a sample-barcoded 5' primer, a J-beta primer mix was included in a second PCR lasting roughly 7 to 11 cycles. In TCRdb, the 5' RACE reads were re-called with MiXCR into one record per CDR3 protein. The table lists around 800,000 distinct CDR3 sequences, 46% of them singletons. The sample comprised blood. Receptors originate from a man older than 75 in good health.

The chain carries TRBV4-2 and TRBJ1-1; no clear D. Germline CDR1 is LGHNA and CDR2 is YNFKEQ. The CDR3 runs to 13 residues. Trimming removed 0 bases from V and 4 bases from J, with 6 bases in between. In DNA form, the CDR3 reads TGTGCCAGCAGCCAAGAGGGTCTCACTGAAGCTTTCTTT. Its protein is CASSQEGLTEAFF.

The chain recombines TRBV20-1 with TRBJ2-7; 9 bases align to TRBD2. Germline assignment: CDR1 DFQATT and CDR2 SNEGSKA (reference sequence). The CDR3 contains 17 residues. With 3 bases clipped from V and 3 bases from J, the junction kept 15 bases outside the gene matches. The CDR3 bases are TGCAGTGCTAGTGGGACTAGCCTTACCCTTTATGACTACGAGCAGTACTTC. It codes for CSASGTSLTLYDYEQYF.

The chain employs TRBV7-2 and TRBJ2-4; the D gene is possibly TRBD1 (6 bases). The germline V gene encodes CDR1 SGHTA and CDR2 FQGNSA. The CDR3 length is 14 residues. Trimming stripped 0 bases from V and 6 bases from J, with 9 bases between. The CDR3 loop reads CASSLAGGGNIQYF. In nucleotides, the CDR3 is TGTGCCAGCAGCTTAGCTGGGGGCGGAAACATTCAGTACTTC.

The V gene is TRBV10-2, the J gene TRBJ2-7, with 13 bases that match TRBD2. Germline-derived CDR1 and CDR2 are WSHSY and SAAADI. The CDR3 has 14 amino acids. The V segment lost 3 bases and the J segment 6 bases; nucleotides outside the gene matches: 2. The CDR3 protein is CASSDRTSGGEQYF. For the CDR3, the DNA is TGCGCCAGCAGTGACAGGACTAGCGGGGGCGAGCAGTACTTC.

Remarks on this clonotype: A junction end diverges from the germline sequence, so it may reflect a read error. The chain carries TRBV3-1 and TRBJ2-5; TRBD2 aligns across 9 bases. This CDR3 is built from 19 residues. Looked up from germline, CDR1 is LGHDT and CDR2 is YNNKEL (reference sequence). CDR3 nucleotide sequence: TGTGCCGGCAGCCAAGAATCACTTGCGGGAGGGCCATATTCAGAGACCCAGTACTTC. It translates to CAGSQESLAGGPYSETQYF.

CDR3 in amino acids: CSVEHGYNEQFF. The CDR3 DNA is TGCAGTGTTGAACACGGTTACAATGAGCAGTTCTTC. V and J are TRBV20-1 and TRBJ2-1; unclear D gene. Trimming shortened V by 7 bases and J by 4 bases, and 11 bases separated the two germline ends. CDR3 size: 12 residues. Germline assignment: CDR1 DFQATT and CDR2 SNEGSKA (reference sequence).

This clonotype was picked up a small number of times. The chain couples TRBV6-5 to TRBJ2-1; D is possibly TRBD2 (5 bases). Germline assignment: CDR1 MNHEY and CDR2 SVGAGI. The CDR3 has 15 amino acids. V was trimmed by 1 base and J by 7 bases, leaving 14 bases between them. DNA of the CDR3: TGTGCCAGCAGTTACTTGGTCGCCGGGGAGAATGAGCAGTTCTTC. The encoded protein is CASSYLVAGENEQFF.